This T cell receptor beta chain was found in a study of cytomegalovirus exposure and HLA in healthy donors. General study findings and limits: Later work showed greater clonal expansion in HLA-associated TCR beta chains than in equally common others. Diagnosis of cytomegalovirus status made by the classifier reportedly showed high specificity and sensitivity. Approximately 18,000 TCR beta sequences were associated with HLA alleles at 0.05 false discovery rate in a later analysis. Altogether, 150 to 200 TCR beta chains were recorded as cytomegalovirus-associated.

Comments on this clone: Its antigen is not identified.

PCR primers comprised 60 Vbeta and 13 Jbeta primers. Data came from immunoSEQ multiplex PCR; TCRdb stores just in-frame clones and leaves some out. This sample carries about 160,000 clones, 79% of them seen once, and the ten largest clones take approximately 2%. The trim removed 1 base at V and 2 bases at J, leaving 8 bases unmatched. Per germline, CDR1 PRHDT and CDR2 FYEKMQ (reference sequence). The CDR3 is 16 amino acids. The clonotype comes from a man aged 40-49 years in good health and CMV-seronegative. The rearrangement joins TRBV13 to TRBJ2-7; 7 bases line up with TRBD2. The sample was PBMCs. The CDR3 nucleotides are TGTGCCAGCAGCTTAGTCGTAGCGGGCTTACCCTACGAGCAGTACTTC. Its protein product is CASSLVVAGLPYEQYF.